One sample yielded the 24 T cell receptor beta chains listed below, sequenced in a study of OX40 agonist ivuxolimab in advanced cancers. Only in-frame clones appear in the TCRdb table, and some are missing; sequencing was by immunoSEQ multiplex PCR. This table holds 65,000 to 90,000 clones, 80% to 95% found once. Sample: CD4+ or CD8+ T cells sorted from blood, taken in a trial of the OX40 agonist ivuxolimab. These receptors were taken from an adult with an advanced solid tumor such as melanoma, head and neck, liver or kidney cancer.

The J gene is TRBJ1-5, the V gene TRBV19, with D possibly TRBD1 on 5 matching bases. The ends were cut back, 5 bases at V and 2 bases at J, with 7 bases in the middle. The CDR3 has 13 residues. Germline CDR1 and CDR2: LNHDA and SQIVND (reference sequence). The CDR3 bases are TGTGCCAGTAGTGGGGGAGGCAATCAGCCCCAGCATTTT. Translated, it gives CASSGGGNQPQHF.

The chain has TRBV6-4 and TRBJ2-1, with 9 bases aligning to TRBD2. Unmatched junction bases numbered 0, after V lost 3 bases and J lost 0 bases. Germline V gene data show CDR1 as MRHNA and CDR2 as SNTAGT. The CDR3 contains 15 residues. This chain's CDR3 is CASSERGGSYNEQFF. The CDR3 DNA reads TGTGCCAGCAGTGAGCGGGGGGGCTCCTACAATGAGCAGTTCTTC.

The V and J genes are TRBV9 and TRBJ2-1; D not resolved. Germline CDR1 is SGDLS and CDR2 is YYNGEE. The V end was cut by 4 bases, the J end by 0 bases, with 8 bases between. The CDR3 sequence is 14 residues long. CDR3 sequence: CASSPNLSYNEQFF. DNA of the CDR3: TGTGCCAGCAGCCCTAACCTCTCCTACAATGAGCAGTTCTTC.

The chain joins TRBV29-1 to TRBJ2-1; D possibly uses TRBD1 or TRBD2 (5 bases each). Germline assignment: CDR1 SQVTM and CDR2 ANQGSEA. The V gene lost 6 bases and the J gene lost 3 bases, with 15 bases spanning the gap. The length of the CDR3 is 14 residues. CDR3 sequence: CSVPGTLLYNEQFF. The CDR3 DNA is TGCAGCGTCCCCGGGACCCTCCTCTACAATGAGCAGTTCTTC.

This rearrangement joins TRBV27 to TRBJ2-7; tentative D call: TRBD1 (5 bases). Trimming removed 5 bases from V and 0 bases from J, with 14 bases in between. CDR1 MNHEY and CDR2 SMNVEV come from the germline V gene (reference sequence). The CDR3 is 15 amino acids. The CDR3 reads CASSPTTVSSYEQYF. In DNA form, the CDR3 reads TGTGCCAGCAGTCCGACGACAGTGAGCTCCTACGAGCAGTACTTC.

The chain has TRBV10-2 and TRBJ1-1; 9 bases align to TRBD1. V was pared by 7 bases and J by 1 base, with 10 bases of the junction left unmatched. The CDR3 is 16 amino acids. Germline lookup yields CDR1 WSHSY and CDR2 SAAADI. For the CDR3, the DNA is TGCGCCAGCAATCCCGGTCCGGGACAGGGGAACACTGAAGCTTTCTTT. It encodes CASNPGPGQGNTEAFF.

The chain employs TRBV10-3 and TRBJ1-2; maybe TRBD1 (5 bases). The V end lost 2 bases, the J end lost 2 bases, and 18 bases lay between the germline ends. The CDR3 has 17 amino acids. Germline CDR1 reads ENHRY; CDR2 reads SYGVKD. The chain's CDR3 is CAISEPNRRSPNYGYTF. The CDR3 nucleotides read TGTGCCATCAGTGAGCCGAACAGGAGATCTCCAAACTATGGCTACACCTTC.

In this sample, this clone turned up once. The CDR3 coding sequence is TGTGCCAGCAGCCCCTCCCGGGGTGAACTTAACTATGGCTACACCTTC. Protein: CASSPSRGELNYGYTF. This chain connects TRBV27 to TRBJ1-2; D ambiguous. The length of the CDR3 is 16 residues. Trimming cost V 6 bases and J 1 base, with 18 bases left between them. Per the germline V gene, CDR1 is MNHEY and CDR2 is SMNVEV (reference sequence).

The chain carries TRBV5-6 and TRBJ2-5; 7 bases fit TRBD1. CDR1 and CDR2 from the germline V gene are SGHDT and YYEEEE. This CDR3 contains 18 residues. V lost 4 bases to trimming and J lost 4 bases; unmatched junction nucleotides: 19. The CDR3 is CASSPLRTLTGSVETQYF. In DNA form, the CDR3 reads TGTGCCAGCAGCCCCCTTCGCACGTTGACAGGGTCGGTAGAGACCCAGTACTTC.

The chain recombines TRBV7-6 with TRBJ1-1, with D perhaps TRBD1 (5 bases). CDR1 is SGHVS, CDR2 FNYEAQ, per germline. V lost 5 bases and J lost 4, with 14 bases in between. CDR3 length: 14 residues. The CDR3 DNA follows: TGTGCCAGCAGCCCGCGACACGGGGGCACTGAAGCTTTCTTT. This gives the protein CASSPRHGGTEAFF.

The genes are TRBV5-1 and TRBJ2-5; 12 positions agree with TRBD1. Germline V gene data show CDR1 as SGHRS and CDR2 as YFSETQ. J gave up 4 bases and V 4 bases, and 11 bases lay outside the gene matches. The CDR3 consists of 17 residues. CDR3 residues: CASSLSPGQGATETQYF. The CDR3 DNA reads TGCGCCAGCAGCCTAAGCCCGGGACAGGGGGCCACAGAGACCCAGTACTTC.

In DNA, the CDR3 is TGTGCCAGCAGACCCCTGCCGGGGGGTGGAGATACGCAGTATTTT. Translating gives CASRPLPGGGDTQYF. The chain joins TRBV7-8 to TRBJ2-3, with 7 bases lining up with TRBD2. The CDR3 spans 15 residues. Trimming removed 6 bases from V and 5 bases from J; junction bases left unmatched: 11. Germline V lookup: CDR1 SGHVS, CDR2 FQNEAQ.

The V gene is TRBV11-2, the J gene TRBJ1-4, with a weak D call TRBD1 (5 bases). The CDR3 has 15 residues. From germline, CDR1 is SGHAT and CDR2 FQNNGV. The germline V and J ends were trimmed by 1 base and 6 bases, with 12 bases remaining between them. DNA of the CDR3: TGTGCCAGCAGCTTAGCCGGGGCCGGTGATGAAAAACTGTTTTTT. Its translation is CASSLAGAGDEKLFF. The whole variable domain, remainder taken from reference TRBV11-2 and TRBJ1-4, is EAGVAQSPRYKIIEKRQSVAFWCNPISGHATLYWYQQILGQGPKLLIQFQNNGVVDDSQLPKDRFSAERLKGVDSTLKIQPAKLEDSAVYLCASSLAGAGDEKLFFGSGTQLSVL.

This chain connects TRBV5-6 to TRBJ2-5, with 7 bases fitting TRBD2. This CDR3 is built from 18 residues. V dropped 1 base and J dropped 1; count of bases not matched to a gene: 13. Germline CDR1 reads SGHDT; CDR2 reads YYEEEE. DNA for the CDR3: TGTGCCAGCAGCTTGCAACTGGGCTGGGGGGGTATCCAAGAGACCCAGTACTTC. Amino acid sequence: CASSLQLGWGGIQETQYF. Full variable domain (missing parts from reference TRBV5-6 and TRBJ2-5): DAGVTQSPTHLIKTRGQQVTLRCSPKSGHDTVSWYQQALGQGPQFIFQYYEEEERQRGNFPDRFSGHQFPNYSSELNVNALLLGDSALYLCASSLQLGWGGIQETQYFGPGTRLLVL.

The rearrangement joins TRBV10-3 to TRBJ1-1, with D unclear. This CDR3 is 16 amino acids long. CDR1 is ENHRY and CDR2 is SYGVKD in the germline V gene. V lost 2 bases, J lost 0 bases, and 13 bases lay in between. The CDR3 region is CAISEPSLAVNTEAFF. The CDR3 nucleotides are TGTGCCATCAGTGAGCCTTCTCTGGCGGTGAACACTGAAGCTTTCTTT.

The chain couples TRBV9 to TRBJ2-3; TRBD2 matches 12 bases. V trimming: 0 bases; J trimming: 6 bases; junction bases outside the gene matches: 2. The CDR3 sequence is 15 residues long. The germline V gene has CDR1 SGDLS and CDR2 YYNGEE. The chain's CDR3 is CASSVGLAGGDTQYF. CDR3 DNA sequence: TGTGCCAGCAGCGTAGGCCTAGCGGGGGGGGATACGCAGTATTTT.

This clone has just a few counts. This chain connects TRBV9 to TRBJ2-1, with 7 nucleotides matching TRBD2. V dropped 2 bases and J dropped 9; count of bases not matched to a gene: 14. The germline V gene has CDR1 SGDLS and CDR2 YYNGEE. The CDR3 is made up of 16 amino acids. CDR3 residues: CASSVGVSGAWIEQFF. The CDR3 DNA follows: TGTGCCAGCAGCGTGGGCGTGAGCGGGGCGTGGATTGAGCAGTTCTTC. The full variable domain, in which reference TRBV9 and TRBJ2-1 provide the parts outside the CDR3, is DSGVTQTPKHLITATGQRVTLRCSPRSGDLSVYWYQQSLDQGLQFLIQYYNGEERAKGNILERFSAQQFPDLHSELNLSSLELGDSALYFCASSVGVSGAWIEQFFGPGTRLTVL.

This chain uses TRBV4-1 with TRBJ2-3; D not certain. The ends were cut back, 4 bases at V and 0 bases at J, with 11 bases in the middle. Per the germline V gene, CDR1 is MGHRA and CDR2 is YSYEKL. The CDR3 is 15 amino acids. CDR3 nucleotides: TGCGCCAGCAGCCTGGTGCTCCGTAGCACAGATACGCAGTATTTT. Translation gives CASSLVLRSTDTQYF.

The chain recombines TRBV5-1 with TRBJ1-3, with D tentatively TRBD1 (5 bases). The V end was cut by 4 bases, the J end by 7 bases, with 18 bases between. Per germline, CDR1 SGHRS and CDR2 YFSETQ. The CDR3 consists of 15 residues. CDR3 residues: CASSPDLPGDNTIYF. The CDR3 nucleotides are TGCGCCAGCAGCCCTGACCTACCCGGGGACAACACCATATATTTT. Based on the CDR3 plus reference TRBV5-1 and TRBJ1-3, the full variable domain is KAGVTQTPRYLIKTRGQQVTLSCSPISGHRSVSWYQQTPGQGLQFLFEYFSETQRNKGNFPGRFSGRQFSNSRSEMNVSTLELGDSALYLCASSPDLPGDNTIYFGEGSWLTVV.

This rearrangement joins TRBV9 to TRBJ2-3, with 13 bases identical to TRBD2. V lost 4 bases, J lost 3 bases, and 11 bases stayed unmatched. The germline V gene has CDR1 SGDLS and CDR2 YYNGEE. This CDR3 contains 18 residues. The CDR3 reads CASSPRTSGGTATDTQYF. Here the CDR3 DNA reads TGTGCCAGCAGCCCCAGGACTAGCGGGGGCACCGCGACAGATACGCAGTATTTT.

V gene TRBV28 combines with J gene TRBJ2-3; 8 bases line up with TRBD2. CDR3 length: 17 residues. Germline V lookup: CDR1 MDHEN, CDR2 SYDVKM. V lost 7 bases, J lost 4 bases, and 16 bases stayed unmatched. CDR3 amino acids: CASTLTRTGTSPDTQYF. The CDR3 DNA is TGTGCCAGCACCTTAACTCGAACCGGGACTAGTCCAGATACGCAGTATTTT.

This chain joins TRBV5-1 and TRBJ2-7; 7 bases align to TRBD1. This CDR3 comprises 16 residues. With 2 bases clipped from V and 0 bases from J, the junction kept 8 bases outside the gene matches. Per the germline V gene, CDR1 is SGHRS and CDR2 is YFSETQ. The CDR3 loop reads CASSFFPGQSSYEQYF. CDR3 sequence (DNA): TGCGCCAGCAGCTTCTTCCCGGGACAGAGCTCCTACGAGCAGTACTTC.

This clone was detected only once. J is TRBJ1-2 and V is TRBV11-2, with D possibly being TRBD1 (6 bases). V lost 1 base and J 5 bases, leaving 11 bases between the germline ends. In germline, CDR1 is SGHAT, CDR2 FQNNGV. The CDR3 is 14 amino acids. The CDR3 DNA follows: TGTGCCAGCAGCTTAGGTTTAGGACAGTATGGCTACACCTTC. Protein: CASSLGLGQYGYTF.

The chain links TRBV5-1 to TRBJ2-7; unclear D gene. V lost 4 bases and J lost 0, with 11 bases in between. Germline CDR1 and CDR2: SGHRS and YFSETQ. The CDR3 is made up of 14 amino acids. CDR3 in amino acids: CASSPGPSSYEQYF. The CDR3 nucleotides are TGCGCCAGCAGCCCAGGCCCTAGCTCCTACGAGCAGTACTTC.